This passage covers 23 T cell receptor beta chains from one sample sequenced in a study of blood T cell repertoires in COVID-19 (TCRdb year 2020). Preparation of the library involved the immunoSEQ multiplex PCR assay. Held by TCRdb, this immuneACCESS table contains in-frame sequences only and omits some clones. Under half of the omission traces to an unresolved V gene where checked; the cause of the rest is unknown. The sample data list 100,000 or so clones, and roughly 89% of these were observed just once. Around 2% of the sample rests with the top ten. The sequenced material came from peripheral blood. These TCRs come from a man between 65 and 79 years old with active or convalescent COVID-19.

This clone has only one observation. The CDR3 loop reads CASSQIAGPAGGTQYF. CDR3 coding DNA: TGTGCCAGCAGCCAGATAGCGGGACCTGCAGGAGGGACCCAGTACTTC. The V call is TRBV3-1 (or the pseudogene TRBV3-2), the J call TRBJ2-5; 8 positions agree with TRBD2. This CDR3 is 16 amino acids long. Germline V gene lookup returns CDR1 LGHDT and CDR2 YNNKEL (reference sequence). V shed 3 bases and J 7 bases; nucleotides not matched to a gene: 13.

Comments on this clone: One end of the junction fails to match germline, which may point to a read error. The chain recombines TRBV9 with TRBJ2-1, with TRBD2 matching 7 bases. The CDR3 is made up of 17 amino acids. Looked up from germline, CDR1 is SGDLS and CDR2 is YYNGEE. The CDR3 DNA reads TGTGCCAGCAGCCCCCGGGGGTCGGGCGGGAGCTACCATGAGCAGTTCTTC. Translation gives CASSPRGSGGSYHEQFF.

DNA for the CDR3: TGTGCCAGCAGCTCCGGGACAGGGAATTACGGCTACACCTTC. Its protein is CASSSGTGNYGYTF. The chain recombines TRBV13 with TRBJ1-2, with 9 bases fitting TRBD1. V lost 4 bases, J lost 8 bases, and 8 bases stayed unmatched. The CDR3 is 14 residues long. CDR1 and CDR2 (germline): PRHDT, FYEKMQ (reference sequence). The full variable domain, completed using reference TRBV13 and TRBJ1-2, is AAGVIQSPRHLIKEKRETATLKCYPIPRHDTVYWYQQGPGQDPQFLISFYEKMQSDKGSIPDRFSAQQFSDYHSELNMSSLELGDSALYFCASSSGTGNYGYTFGSGTRLTVV.

The chain employs TRBV5-4 and TRBJ2-5, with 7 nucleotides matching TRBD2. There are 15 residues in the CDR3. The junction had 3 bases not matched to a gene; V was cut back by 0 bases and J by 1 base. The V gene's germline CDR1 is SGHNT and CDR2 YYREEE (reference sequence). CDR3 nucleotide sequence: TGTGCCAGCAGCTTGGACGGGGGGATCCAAGAGACCCAGTACTTC. It encodes CASSLDGGIQETQYF.

The chain links TRBV30 to TRBJ1-2, with D possibly matching TRBD1 (6 bases). Germline V gives CDR1 GTSNPN, CDR2 SVGIG (reference sequence). The CDR3 contains 12 residues. With 3 bases removed from V and 5 bases from J, the gap between germline ends came to 10 bases. CDR3 in amino acids: CAWREGTYGYTF. The CDR3 DNA reads TGTGCCTGGAGGGAAGGGACATATGGCTACACCTTC.

There are a few counts of this clone. The J gene is TRBJ1-6, the V gene TRBV6-5; unclear D gene. V dropped 0 bases and J dropped 10 bases, with 10 bases sitting between them. The germline gives CDR1 MNHEY, CDR2 SVGAGI. The CDR3 sequence is 14 residues long. The CDR3 loop is CASSYSVGQSPLHF. In DNA form, the CDR3 reads TGTGCCAGCAGTTACTCGGTTGGGCAGTCACCCCTCCACTTT.

With respect to this clone: One end of the junction fails to match germline, which may point to a read error. The rearrangement joins TRBV6-6 to TRBJ2-7, with TRBD1 matching 8 bases. The CDR3 runs 14 residues. Germline values: CDR1 MNHNY, CDR2 SVGAGI (reference sequence). In DNA, the CDR3 is TGTGCCAGCAGTTTCCAATCCACTCAGGGGGCGCTTGTCTTC. Encoded protein: CASSFQSTQGALVF.

This chain joins TRBV11-1 and TRBJ1-4; possibly TRBD1 for D (5 bases). Germline V lookup: CDR1 SGHAT, CDR2 FQDESV (reference sequence). This CDR3 spans 13 amino acids. Between the trimmed V and J ends, which lost 5 bases and 15 bases, there was a span of 19 bases. The CDR3 coding sequence is TGTGCCAGCAGCCTGGGACCGGGAGAAACGGTGTTTTTT. The encoded protein is CASSLGPGETVFF.

CDR3 sequence reads: CASSSGGLTDTQYF. The CDR3 nucleotides are TGCGCCAGCTCCTCCGGGGGGCTGACAGATACGCAGTATTTT. The chain carries TRBV5-1 and TRBJ2-3; D perhaps matches TRBD2 (7 bases). The CDR3 contains 14 residues. Germline V gene sequence: CDR1 SGHRS, CDR2 YFSETQ. The V gene lost 7 bases and the J gene lost 3 bases, with 15 bases spanning the gap.

This clone was detected once. This chain joins TRBV6-5 and TRBJ2-1, with TRBD1 matching 10 bases. The CDR3 spans 15 residues. Trimming cost V 6 bases and J 1 base; bases outside gene matches: 3. Germline V lookup: CDR1 MNHEY, CDR2 SVGAGI. The CDR3 is CASSRQGASYNEQFF. CDR3 nucleotide sequence: TGTGCCAGCAGCAGACAGGGGGCTTCCTACAATGAGCAGTTCTTC.

This clone was recorded a few times. This chain links TRBV7-9 with TRBJ2-7; TRBD1 might be the D (5 bases). Deletions cut 5 bases from V and 5 bases from J, with 10 bases between. Germline CDR1 is SEHNR and CDR2 is FQNEAQ (reference sequence). The CDR3 is 12 residues long. DNA of the CDR3: TGTGCCAGCAGCCTCACAGGTAACGAGCAGTACTTC. This encodes CASSLTGNEQYF. Together with reference TRBV7-9 and TRBJ2-7, the CDR3 gives the full variable domain: DTGVSQNPRHKITKRGQNVTFRCDPISEHNRLYWYRQTLGQGPEFLTYFQNEAQLEKSRLLSDRFSAERPKGSFSTLEIQRTEQGDSAMYLCASSLTGNEQYFGPGTRLTVT.

The gene calls are TRBV5-8 and TRBJ1-6, with D perhaps matching TRBD1 (5 bases). The CDR3 consists of 16 residues. Germline V lookup: CDR1 SGHTS, CDR2 YDEGEE. Trimming pared 3 bases from V and 4 bases from J, leaving 14 bases between. CDR3 sequence: CASSYDSFSYNSPLHF. The CDR3 nucleotides read TGTGCCAGCAGCTATGACAGTTTTTCTTATAATTCACCCCTCCACTTT.

As DNA, the CDR3 is TGTGCCAGCAGCCCCAGCAGGGCTTATGGCTACACCTTC. It translates to CASSPSRAYGYTF. The gene calls are TRBV14 and TRBJ1-2; weak D call: TRBD1 (5 bases). CDR3 length: 13 amino acids. V lost 4 bases, J lost 5 bases, and 11 bases lay in between. Germline loops: CDR1 SGHDN, CDR2 FVKESK.

The V call is TRBV28, the J call TRBJ1-1; TRBD1 matches 9 bases. Germline CDR1 MDHEN, CDR2 SYDVKM. With 10 bases clipped from V and 3 bases from J, the junction kept 9 bases outside the gene matches. The CDR3 contains 14 residues. The CDR3 sequence is CATTPGTGYTEAFF. CDR3 bases: TGTGCCACCACCCCCGGGACAGGGTACACTGAAGCTTTCTTT.

This clone was seen only once. CDR3 amino acids: CASSDRGSEQYF. As DNA, the CDR3 is TGTGCCAGCAGTGACAGGGGCAGCGAGCAGTACTTC. The rearrangement links TRBV6-2 or TRBV6-3 to TRBJ2-7; 8 nucleotides line up with TRBD1. V dropped 5 bases and J dropped 6; count of bases not matched to a gene: 3. CDR3 size: 12 residues. Germline-derived CDR1 and CDR2 are MNHEY and SVGEGT.

The rearrangement joins TRBV30 to TRBJ1-1, with a possible D match to TRBD1 (5 bases). Germline CDR1 GTSNPN, CDR2 SVGIG (reference sequence). Trimming took off 3 bases at V and 4 bases at J, with 18 bases between the two ends. This CDR3 contains 15 residues. In DNA, the CDR3 is TGTGCCTGGAGCGTACCGGGGGTAGACGGCACTGAAGCTTTCTTT. Its protein product is CAWSVPGVDGTEAFF.

This clone was seen a handful of times. Other DNA sequences from this sample encode an identical CDR3 as well. The genes are TRBV6-5 and TRBJ2-7; 8 bases agree with TRBD1. This CDR3 has 13 residues. Germline V gene sequence: CDR1 MNHEY, CDR2 SVGAGI. J was trimmed by 2 bases and V by 6 bases; bases with no gene match: 3. CDR3 sequence: CASSPGGPYEQYF. DNA of the CDR3: TGTGCCAGCAGCCCAGGGGGCCCCTACGAGCAGTACTTC.

This clone was detected only once. This chain uses TRBV5-1 with TRBJ2-1; TRBD1 might be the D (7 bases). The CDR3 spans 16 residues. Germline V gene lookup returns CDR1 SGHRS and CDR2 YFSETQ. The germline V and J ends were trimmed by 4 bases and 2 bases, with 16 bases remaining between them. The CDR3 DNA reads as TGCGCCAGCAGCGAACGACAGGGAGGCGCCTACAATGAGCAGTTCTTC. Protein sequence: CASSERQGGAYNEQFF.

The rearrangement links TRBV18 to TRBJ1-3; D possibly corresponds to TRBD1 (5 bases). This CDR3 spans 16 amino acids. V was clipped by 5 bases and J by 0 bases, with 14 bases between them. In germline, CDR1 is KGHSH, CDR2 LQKENI. CDR3 coding DNA: TGTGCCAGCTCAAGGGCAGGGCCTCGCTCTGGAAACACCATATATTTT. Encoded protein: CASSRAGPRSGNTIYF. The full variable domain, completed using reference TRBV18 and TRBJ1-3, is NAGVMQNPRHLVRRRGQEARLRCSPMKGHSHVYWYRQLPEEGLKFMVYLQKENIIDESGMPKERFSAEFPKEGPSILRIQQVVRGDSAAYFCASSRAGPRSGNTIYFGEGSWLTVV.

V gene TRBV30 combines with J gene TRBJ1-1; the match to TRBD1 covers 7 bases. CDR3 length equals 14 residues. V shed 1 base, J shed 1 base, and the junction held 3 bases outside the gene matches. Per germline, CDR1 GTSNPN and CDR2 SVGIG (reference sequence). The CDR3 reads CAWSAGTANTEAFF. CDR3 nucleotide sequence: TGTGCCTGGAGTGCCGGGACAGCGAACACTGAAGCTTTCTTT.

The chain combines TRBV7-3 with TRBJ2-1; 7 nucleotides agree with TRBD1. The germline CDR1 and CDR2 sequences are SGHTA and FQGTGA. Germline trimming cut 5 bases from V and 4 bases from J; bases unmatched to any gene: 14. This CDR3 region has 17 residues. The CDR3 DNA is TGTGCCAGCAGCACCCCACTCTTGGACAGGTTATACAATGAGCAGTTCTTC. Its translation: CASSTPLLDRLYNEQFF.

V gene TRBV7-9 combines with J gene TRBJ1-5; D may be TRBD1 (5 bases). This CDR3 region has 19 residues. The ends were cut back, 1 base at V and 0 bases at J, with 19 bases in the middle. Germline V CDR1 and CDR2: SEHNR, FQNEAQ (reference sequence). The CDR3 region is CASSLGPGGPQGSNQPQHF. In DNA, the CDR3 is TGTGCCAGCAGCTTAGGGCCGGGAGGGCCCCAGGGTAGCAATCAGCCCCAGCATTTT.

The V call is TRBV12-3 or TRBV12-4, the J call TRBJ1-2; D perhaps matches TRBD1 (5 bases). This CDR3 contains 13 residues. Trimming stripped 2 bases from V and 8 bases from J, with 12 bases between. CDR3 nucleotides: TGTGCCAGCAGTTTAATTGGGGCAGTCGGCTACACCTTC. This translates into CASSLIGAVGYTF.